Many counts were recorded for the clone carrying this TCR beta chain. Its specificity is unknown. Treatment of any kind had been given to no patient before thyroid surgery. This CDR3 has 13 amino acids. Germline V gives CDR1 GTSNPN, CDR2 SVGIG (reference sequence). V was trimmed by 2 bases and J by 9 bases, leaving 16 bases between them. The sample originates from a study of metastatic and nonmetastatic thyroid tumors. Across the study: A comparison of repertoires was made across blood and tumor or nodule tissue from malignant and benign thyroid patients. Findings of the study overall: Across blood and tumor, TCR beta diversity in malignant thyroid tumors was reportedly significantly higher than in benign nodules.

As processed by the authors: Clinicopathological groups of papillary thyroid cancer showed CDR3 differences that were used to build a distant-metastasis classifier. TCRdb re-analyzed the PCR reads through MiXCR. TCRdb's processing, not the authors', yielded these V and J calls. Of 25,000 to 40,000 clones listed, 7.4% were seen once; the top ten hold roughly two fifths. This sequence originates from a female donor with papillary thyroid cancer or a benign thyroid nodule (not recorded which). Some clones in this sample may be carry-over from other donors' samples. The genes are TRBV30 and TRBJ1-2; no firm D call. The sample taken for sequencing was blood. Here the CDR3 DNA reads TGTGCCTGGAGTTTAACCGTCAACGGGCGCTACACCTTC. Its translation: CAWSLTVNGRYTF.